Below are 9 T cell receptor beta chains sequenced from a single sample in a study of prognosis after radiotherapy for stage I lung cancer. TCR beta CDR3 was amplified from genomic DNA by two-round multiplex PCR. The first PCR round targeted every TRBV and TRBJ gene with specific primers. MiXCR, applied by TCRdb to the multiplex PCR reads, yields one record per CDR3 protein. The sample shows about 51,000 distinct CDR3 sequences, about a third of them seen only once. The sample here was PBMCs, taken before or after stereotactic body radiation therapy (not recorded which). The receptors shown here come from a donor over 45 with non-small cell lung cancer.

This clonotype is classed as medium-sized (0.01 to 0.1%). The chain has TRBV27 and TRBJ2-7; D might be TRBD1 or TRBD2, each matching 5 bases. The CDR3 totals 14 residues. From germline, CDR1 is MNHEY and CDR2 SMNVEV (reference sequence). Trimming stripped 5 bases from V and 5 bases from J, with 16 bases between. The CDR3 DNA reads as TGTGCCAGCAGTGTCGGGACGGATGAGGACGAGCAGTACTTC. Translating it yields CASSVGTDEDEQYF.

There are many counts of this clonotype. The chain carries TRBV7-2 and TRBJ2-1; D is uncertain. Germline V gene lookup returns CDR1 SGHTA and CDR2 FQGNSA. This CDR3 has 11 amino acids. V dropped 6 bases and J dropped 7 bases, with 7 bases sitting between them. The CDR3 nucleotides are TGTGCCAGCAGGTTAACGAATGAGCAGTTCTTC. Translating gives CASRLTNEQFF.

About this clonotype: At one end, the junction sequence differs from germline, possibly due to a read error. The chain links TRBV19 to TRBJ1-2; 7 bases map to TRBD1. The germline V gene has CDR1 LNHDA and CDR2 SQIVND (reference sequence). The CDR3 contains 16 residues. Written as DNA, the CDR3 is TGTTCCAGTACCTACGACCTCCTGACAGGGCGGAGTGGCTACACCTTC. It encodes CSSTYDLLTGRSGYTF.

Of note for this clonotype: This likely reflects a read error, since a far larger clone is one base away. The chain joins TRBV6-1 to TRBJ1-1; no reliable D call. CDR1 MNHNS and CDR2 SASEGT come from the germline V gene. The CDR3 runs 11 residues. The CDR3 spells CSSGLPLGAFF. DNA for the CDR3: TGTTCCAGCGGACTACCGCTGGGGGCTTTCTTT.

Ten or more counts support this clonotype. This chain's CDR3 is CASSRDRYEQYF. CDR3 DNA sequence: TGTGCCAGCAGCCGGGACAGGTACGAGCAGTACTTC. V gene TRBV11-3 combines with J gene TRBJ2-7; TRBD1 aligns across 8 bases. This CDR3 contains 12 residues. Trimming at V came to 5 bases and at J to 4 bases, leaving 1 base not matched to a gene. Germline CDR1 reads SGHNT; CDR2 reads YENEEA. The full variable domain, rest sourced from reference TRBV11-3 and TRBJ2-7, is EAGVVQSPRYKIIEKKQPVAFWCNPISGHNTLYWYLQNLGQGPELLIRYENEEAVDDSQLPKDRFSAERLKGVDSTLKIQPAELGDSAVYLCASSRDRYEQYFGPGTRLTVT.

This clonotype showed up many times. The chain has TRBV7-9 and TRBJ2-7; the D gene is possibly TRBD1 (7 bases). Trimming pared 1 base from V and 5 bases from J, leaving 12 bases between. The CDR3 runs to 14 residues. Per the germline V gene, CDR1 is SEHNR and CDR2 is FQNEAQ (reference sequence). The CDR3 is CASSLGGGGDEQYF. The CDR3 DNA follows: TGTGCCAGCAGCTTAGGAGGAGGGGGCGACGAGCAGTACTTC.

This clonotype has at least ten counts. The CDR3, as DNA: TGCAGTGTTACTCCAGGGCCCCCGGTTGAAGCTTTCTTT. Protein sequence: CSVTPGPPVEAFF. The genes are TRBV20-1 and TRBJ1-1; tentatively, D is TRBD1 (5 bases). CDR3 size: 13 residues. Germline V gene data show CDR1 as DFQATT and CDR2 as SNEGSKA (reference sequence). V lost 7 bases and J 7 bases, leaving 19 bases between the germline ends.

This clonotype was recorded at least ten times. The V gene is TRBV25-1, the J gene TRBJ2-2; D gene ambiguous. Trimming removed 6 bases at V and 3 bases at J, with 11 bases between. The CDR3 covers 14 residues. Germline V lookup: CDR1 MGHDK, CDR2 SYGVNS. The CDR3: CASRDARDTGELFF. The CDR3, as DNA: TGTGCCAGCAGGGACGCTCGGGACACCGGGGAGCTGTTTTTT.

Worth noting for this clonotype: A far larger clone is one nucleotide away, so this likely arose from a read error. The rearrangement links TRBV6-5 to TRBJ2-7; no definite D call. Germline CDR1 MNHEY, CDR2 SVGAGI. This CDR3 region has 12 residues. V was pared by 4 bases and J by 6 bases, with 10 bases between. CDR3 residues: CASSLARAEQYF. For the CDR3, the DNA is TGTGCCAGCAGTTTGGCTAGAGCCGAGCAGTACTTC.